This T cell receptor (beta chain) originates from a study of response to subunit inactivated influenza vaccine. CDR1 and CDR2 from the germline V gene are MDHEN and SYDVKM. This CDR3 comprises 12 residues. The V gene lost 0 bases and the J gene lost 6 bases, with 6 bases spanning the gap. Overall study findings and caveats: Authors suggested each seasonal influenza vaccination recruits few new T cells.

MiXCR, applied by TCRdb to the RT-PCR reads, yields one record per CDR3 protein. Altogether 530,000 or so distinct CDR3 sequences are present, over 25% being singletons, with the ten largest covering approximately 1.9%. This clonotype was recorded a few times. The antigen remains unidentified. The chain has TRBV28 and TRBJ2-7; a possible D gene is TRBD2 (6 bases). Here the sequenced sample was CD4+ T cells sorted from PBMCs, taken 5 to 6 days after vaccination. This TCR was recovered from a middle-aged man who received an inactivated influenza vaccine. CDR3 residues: CASSLWGLEQYF. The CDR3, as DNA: TGTGCCAGCAGTTTATGGGGACTCGAGCAGTACTTC.